This T cell receptor (beta chain) is from a study of blood T cell repertoires in COVID-19. Clones were read by immunoSEQ multiplex PCR, and TCRdb kept only the in-frame ones, dropping some. The sample consists of 300,000 or so clones, about 90% of them appearing once. CDR3 size: 19 residues. Trimming cost V 0 bases and J 6 bases; bases outside gene matches: 15. CDR1 and CDR2 from the germline V gene are LGHDT and YNNKEL (reference sequence). Grouping used clinical history reported by participants in a survey and questionnaire. Cohort 3 donors counted as recovered after two negative PCRs, clearance, or resolved symptoms.

The sequence was collected from a woman aged 30 to 39 who had recovered from COVID-19. The rearrangement uses TRBV3-1 (or the pseudogene TRBV3-2) and TRBJ2-3, with 10 bases lining up with TRBD2. Source material: PBMCs or T cells enriched from blood (not recorded which). CDR3 protein: CASSQDLERLAGVADTQYF. The CDR3 nucleotides read TGTGCCAGCAGCCAAGATCTCGAGCGGCTAGCGGGGGTAGCGGATACGCAGTATTTT.